These 25 T cell receptor beta chains originate from one sample sequenced in a study of blood T cell repertoires in COVID-19 (dated by TCRdb to 2020 to 2022). Libraries were constructed by the immunoSEQ multiplex PCR assay. This immuneACCESS table, as held by TCRdb, lists in-frame sequences with V and J called but not all clones. Of the missing ones, under half trace to an unresolved V gene in checked studies; the others have no known cause. This sample holds 150,000 to 200,000 clones; about 88% were observed only once. The ten largest clones capture over 2% of the sample. Sequenced: PBMCs or T cells enriched from blood (not recorded which). The receptor set was obtained from a woman in her 40s with acute COVID-19.

The chain employs TRBV15 and TRBJ1-2; 10 positions agree with TRBD1. After removal of 0 bases from V and 8 bases from J, the junction contained 6 bases not matched to a gene. In germline, CDR1 is LNHNV, CDR2 YYDKDF (reference sequence). CDR3 length equals 15 residues. The CDR3 sequence is CATSRDLRQGAGYTF. The DNA of the CDR3 is TGTGCCACCAGCAGAGATCTGCGACAGGGGGCGGGCTACACCTTC. Using reference TRBV15 and TRBJ1-2 for the parts outside the CDR3, the full variable domain is DAMVIQNPRYQVTQFGKPVTLSCSQTLNHNVMYWYQQKSSQAPKLLFHYYDKDFNNEADTPDNFQSRRPNTSFCFLDIRSPGLGDTAMYLCATSRDLRQGAGYTFGSGTRLTVV.

The chain joins TRBV5-1 to TRBJ2-1, with 9 positions matching TRBD2. This CDR3 region has 18 residues. Germline V gives CDR1 SGHRS, CDR2 YFSETQ. V trimming: 4 bases; J trimming: 2 bases; junction bases outside the gene matches: 13. The CDR3 loop is CASSATSGASPPYNEQFF. CDR3 nucleotides: TGCGCCAGCAGCGCGACTAGCGGAGCGAGCCCCCCCTACAATGAGCAGTTCTTC.

This clone has a handful of counts. The CDR3 is CASSPYLAGGTDTQYF. The CDR3 DNA reads as TGCGCCAGCAGCCCATACTTAGCGGGAGGGACAGATACGCAGTATTTT. V is TRBV4-1 and J is TRBJ2-3; 11 bases are a match to TRBD2. Germline CDR1 MGHRA, CDR2 YSYEKL. Trimming removed 4 bases from V and 3 bases from J; junction bases left unmatched: 6. The CDR3 is 16 residues long.

The V and J genes are TRBV28 and TRBJ2-3; TRBD2 matches at 11 bases. CDR1 and CDR2 from the germline V gene are MDHEN and SYDVKM. V was clipped by 3 bases and J by 0 bases; unmatched bases: 8. The CDR3 is 18 residues long. In DNA, the CDR3 is TGTGCCAGCAGTTTCCTCCGGCTAGCGGGGGGAAGCACAGATACGCAGTATTTT. It codes for CASSFLRLAGGSTDTQYF.

This chain connects TRBV3-1 (or the pseudogene TRBV3-2) to TRBJ1-6, with a weak D call TRBD1 (6 bases). This CDR3 has 14 residues. Germline-derived CDR1 and CDR2 are LGHDT and YNNKEL (reference sequence). V shed 3 bases and J shed 7 bases, with 10 bases lying between them. The CDR3 loop reads CASSHSGTNSPLHF. As DNA, the CDR3 is TGTGCCAGCAGCCATTCCGGGACAAATTCACCCCTCCACTTT.

V is TRBV2 and J is TRBJ2-6; 8 bases are a match to TRBD1. Germline assignment: CDR1 SNHLY and CDR2 FYNNEI. The CDR3 has 16 amino acids. V lost 6 bases, J lost 2 bases, and 6 bases stayed unmatched. The CDR3 protein is CASRTGVGTGANVLTF. The CDR3 region has the DNA TGTGCCAGCAGGACAGGGGTTGGCACTGGGGCCAACGTCCTGACTTTC.

The genes are TRBV18 and TRBJ1-2; weak D call: TRBD1 (5 bases). The V end was cut by 6 bases, the J end by 5 bases, with 16 bases between. In germline, CDR1 is KGHSH, CDR2 LQKENI. The CDR3 is made up of 14 amino acids. CDR3 nucleotides: TGTGCCAGCTCCCCTGATGACAGCCCTTATGGCTACACCTTC. This encodes CASSPDDSPYGYTF.

This chain joins TRBV6-2 or TRBV6-3 and TRBJ2-1, with D possibly TRBD2 on 6 matching bases. Between the trimmed V and J ends, which lost 5 bases and 4 bases, there was a span of 12 bases. The CDR3 sequence is 14 residues long. The germline gives CDR1 MNHEY, CDR2 SVGEGT. CDR3 coding DNA: TGTGCCAGCAGTCCGAGCGGGTTTTACAATGAGCAGTTCTTC. This sequence encodes CASSPSGFYNEQFF.

The chain carries TRBV6-2 or TRBV6-3 and TRBJ2-1, with TRBD2 matching 14 bases. The CDR3 is 18 amino acids. In germline, CDR1 is MNHEY, CDR2 SVGEGT. Unmatched junction bases numbered 9, after V lost 4 bases and J lost 4 bases. The CDR3 DNA reads TGTGCCAGCAGTTCCGTGACTAGCGGGAGGGCTGGTTACAATGAGCAGTTCTTC. Protein sequence: CASSSVTSGRAGYNEQFF.

This clone was recorded only once. The chain is built from TRBV5-1 and TRBJ2-4; a weak D match, TRBD2 (5 bases). The CDR3 runs 14 residues. Trimming took off 0 bases at V and 6 bases at J, with 10 bases between the two ends. Per germline, CDR1 SGHRS and CDR2 YFSETQ. This CDR3 is CASSLAPRGNIQYF. CDR3 coding DNA: TGCGCCAGCAGCTTGGCGCCCCGGGGAAACATTCAGTACTTC. Drawing the rest from reference TRBV5-1 and TRBJ2-4, the complete variable domain is KAGVTQTPRYLIKTRGQQVTLSCSPISGHRSVSWYQQTPGQGLQFLFEYFSETQRNKGNFPGRFSGRQFSNSRSEMNVSTLELGDSALYLCASSLAPRGNIQYFGAGTRLSVL.

V is TRBV9 and J is TRBJ2-3, with a possible D match to TRBD2 (6 bases). CDR3 size: 18 residues. Germline V lookup: CDR1 SGDLS, CDR2 YYNGEE. Trimming took 0 bases from V and 2 from J, leaving 19 bases between them. The CDR3 DNA reads TGTGCCAGCAGCGTAGCCGGGGACTGGCGGGGTTTCACAGATACGCAGTATTTT. Protein: CASSVAGDWRGFTDTQYF.

The genes are TRBV7-6 and TRBJ2-5, with D perhaps TRBD2 (7 bases). Germline loops: CDR1 SGHVS, CDR2 FNYEAQ. V was shortened by 2 bases and J by 5 bases, with 15 bases between the two germline ends. The CDR3 has 15 residues. The CDR3 protein is CASSLFGGAKETQYF. The DNA of the CDR3 is TGTGCCAGCAGCTTATTTGGGGGGGCGAAGGAGACCCAGTACTTC.

V and J are TRBV6-1 and TRBJ2-5, with a weak D call TRBD2 (5 bases). V was shortened by 4 bases and J by 4 bases, with 19 bases between the two germline ends. Germline CDR1 is MNHNS and CDR2 is SASEGT. This CDR3 region has 16 residues. The CDR3 DNA reads TGTGCCAGCAGTGCGGTGGGTGGGAGTCCGGGAGAGACCCAGTACTTC. The encoded protein is CASSAVGGSPGETQYF.

The DNA for the CDR3 is TGTGCCTGGAGTGTACAGGGGGTAGGAGGCTACACCTTC. It specifies CAWSVQGVGGYTF. The chain couples TRBV30 to TRBJ1-2; 8 positions match TRBD1. The CDR3 runs to 13 residues. The V segment lost 0 bases and the J segment 8 bases; nucleotides outside the gene matches: 5. CDR1 and CDR2 (germline): GTSNPN, SVGIG (reference sequence).

The table lists this clone with a few counts. CDR3 sequence reads: CASSLRSGLAGSNEQFF. The CDR3, as DNA: TGCGCCAGCAGCCTCCGGTCGGGACTAGCAGGGAGCAATGAGCAGTTCTTC. The chain couples TRBV5-1 to TRBJ2-1; 9 bases are a match to TRBD2. The CDR3 contains 17 residues. The trim removed 4 bases at V and 6 bases at J, leaving 14 bases unmatched. Germline V gene sequence: CDR1 SGHRS, CDR2 YFSETQ. Supplemented by reference TRBV5-1 and TRBJ2-1, the full variable domain reads KAGVTQTPRYLIKTRGQQVTLSCSPISGHRSVSWYQQTPGQGLQFLFEYFSETQRNKGNFPGRFSGRQFSNSRSEMNVSTLELGDSALYLCASSLRSGLAGSNEQFFGPGTRLTVL.

Only a few counts were recorded for this clone. Other DNA sequences in the same sample also yield this CDR3. The CDR3, as DNA: TGTGCCAGCAGTTTCGGACAGGGAATCAACTATGGCTACACCTTC. Amino acid sequence: CASSFGQGINYGYTF. The chain uses TRBV6-5 and TRBJ1-2; TRBD1 aligns across 8 bases. The junction had 6 bases not matched to a gene; V was cut back by 4 bases and J by 2 bases. Germline CDR1 and CDR2: MNHEY and SVGAGI. The CDR3 runs 15 residues.

The rearrangement links TRBV5-4 to TRBJ2-5, with 7 bases that match TRBD2. The trim removed 2 bases at V and 5 bases at J, leaving 6 bases unmatched. Germline CDR1 is SGHNT and CDR2 is YYREEE (reference sequence). The CDR3 extends over 14 amino acids. CDR3 bases: TGTGCCAGCAGCTTTTCGGGGGGTTGGGAGACCCAGTACTTC. Its translation: CASSFSGGWETQYF.

The V call is TRBV6-5, the J call TRBJ2-2; 9 nucleotides match TRBD1. CDR1 and CDR2 (germline): MNHEY, SVGAGI. The CDR3 runs to 15 residues. The V gene end was trimmed by 6 bases and the J gene end by 3 bases; junction bases not matched to a gene: 5. The CDR3 bases are TGTGCCAGCAGAGGACAGGGGATAGACACCGGGGAGCTGTTTTTT. It is translated as CASRGQGIDTGELFF.

In its sample, this clone was seen a few times. The chain couples TRBV19 to TRBJ2-2, with 9 bases fitting TRBD1. Trimming cost V 5 bases and J 6 bases; bases outside gene matches: 4. The germline V gene has CDR1 LNHDA and CDR2 SQIVND (reference sequence). The CDR3 consists of 14 residues. Here the CDR3 reads CASSFGQGPGELFF. For the CDR3, the DNA is TGTGCCAGTAGTTTTGGACAGGGGCCCGGGGAGCTGTTTTTT.

V is TRBV9 and J is TRBJ2-1; 7 positions agree with TRBD2. The CDR3 totals 15 residues. Trimming took 4 bases from V and 0 from J; bases not matched to a gene: 4. The germline CDR1 and CDR2 sequences are SGDLS and YYNGEE. The CDR3 here is CASSPRLASYNEQFF. In DNA, the CDR3 is TGTGCCAGCAGCCCTCGACTAGCCTCCTACAATGAGCAGTTCTTC.

The DNA for the CDR3 is TGTGCCAGCAGCCCCGGACACTTCGAGACCCAGTACTTC. Its translation: CASSPGHFETQYF. The rearrangement uses TRBV7-3 and TRBJ2-5; weak D call: TRBD1 (5 bases). Germline V gene lookup returns CDR1 SGHTA and CDR2 FQGTGA. The CDR3 consists of 13 residues. Trimming took off 5 bases at V and 5 bases at J, with 12 bases between the two ends.

The chain uses TRBV27 and TRBJ1-2, with TRBD1 identical over 8 bases. The germline V gene has CDR1 MNHEY and CDR2 SMNVEV (reference sequence). V dropped 5 bases and J dropped 6; count of bases not matched to a gene: 5. This CDR3 has 13 amino acids. Written as DNA, the CDR3 is TGTGCCAGCAGTATCAGGACAGGGAATGGCTACACCTTC. Translated, it gives CASSIRTGNGYTF.

The chain combines TRBV30 with TRBJ1-5, with TRBD1 matching over 11 bases. Trimming at V came to 5 bases and at J to 7 bases, leaving 7 bases not matched to a gene. The CDR3 extends over 14 amino acids. Germline-derived CDR1 and CDR2 are GTSNPN and SVGIG (reference sequence). CDR3: CAWGDRGLGQPQHF. CDR3 nucleotides: TGTGCCTGGGGGGACAGGGGGTTGGGACAGCCCCAGCATTTT.

V and J are TRBV7-2 and TRBJ2-1, with D possibly TRBD1 on 6 matching bases. Per the germline V gene, CDR1 is SGHTA and CDR2 is FQGNSA. The CDR3 is 16 amino acids. Between the trimmed V and J ends, which lost 1 base and 5 bases, there was a span of 15 bases. The CDR3 DNA reads TGTGCCAGCAGCTTAGTCGGCGGCAGGGGCCACAATGAGCAGTTCTTC. It translates to CASSLVGGRGHNEQFF.

V usage is TRBV24-1 and J usage is TRBJ2-1; 7 positions match TRBD1. Germline CDR1 is KGHDR and CDR2 is SFDVKD. The CDR3 loop spans 17 amino acids. The V segment lost 3 bases and the J segment 0 bases; nucleotides outside the gene matches: 7. Written as DNA, the CDR3 is TGTGCCACCAGTGATCCTAGGGACAGCCGCTCCTACAATGAGCAGTTCTTC. Translating gives CATSDPRDSRSYNEQFF.